The source of this T cell receptor beta chain is a study of blood T cell repertoires in COVID-19. On the study more broadly: Sources were T cells, B-cell-depleted T cells, or PBMCs; the material itself was cDNA or gDNA.

J was trimmed by 0 bases and V by 4 bases; bases with no gene match: 3. This CDR3 has 15 amino acids. Germline V CDR1 and CDR2: SGDLS, YYNGEE. This clone was counted between two and nine times. Seattle enrolled patients during active infection and tracked them longitudinally. As processed by the authors: Nucleated cell counts were estimated from reference gene primer amplification. TCRdb keeps only in-frame clones here, not all; method: immunoSEQ multiplex PCR. D and trimming come from the DNA, and the V and J calls and clone size come from that table. The sample lists more than 80,000 clones, about 85% seen once, with roughly 3.2% in the top ten.

Specimen: peripheral blood. This TCR was sampled from a woman older than 75 with COVID-19, enrolled during active disease. The chain has TRBV9 and TRBJ2-7; the match to TRBD2 covers 11 bases. Written as DNA, the CDR3 is TGTGCCAGCAGCCGACTAGCGGGGAGCTCCTACGAGCAGTACTTC. It yields the protein CASSRLAGSSYEQYF.